This T cell receptor beta chain was captured by sequencing in a study of blood T cell repertoires in COVID-19. Background on the study: The study drew acute and convalescent COVID-19 samples from the United States, Italy and Spain. PBMCs, B-cell-depleted T cells, or T cells provided the cDNA or gDNA that made up the material.

Per the original data handling: The authors estimated nucleated cell counts from reference gene primer amplification. Assay used: immunoSEQ multiplex PCR; TCRdb lists only in-frame clones, some missing. V and J calls and clone size follow that table, whereas D and trimming were derived from the DNA. The table includes 200,000 to 250,000 clones, approximately 84% detected once. Unmatched junction bases numbered 10, after V lost 3 bases and J lost 3 bases. The CDR3 has 17 amino acids. CDR1 MGHRA and CDR2 YSYEKL come from the germline V gene. The genes are TRBV4-1 and TRBJ2-3, with 9 bases fitting TRBD2. Material: peripheral blood. This clonotype originated in a woman aged 25 to 39 who had recovered from COVID-19. The chain's CDR3 is CASSQEPLAGMTDTQYF. The CDR3 DNA reads TGCGCCAGCAGCCAGGAGCCTCTAGCGGGAATGACAGATACGCAGTATTTT.